Listed here is a single T cell receptor (beta chain). Its antigen is not identified. Unique molecular identifiers were incorporated during preparation of the TCRbeta library. TCRdb used MiXCR to reprocess the PCR reads, holding one entry per CDR3 protein. The data show fewer than 550,000 distinct CDR3 sequences, more than 9.5% seen once. These data are taken from a study of T-cell reconstitution after alpha-beta-depleted transplantation in children. Whole-study results and caveats: Expanded clones from the graft, numbering several hundred, reportedly supplied alpha-beta T cells about two months after transplant. Recipient T cells and thymic progenitors that survived were the source of the high TCRbeta diversity seen at day 60 in some patients. After one year, T-cell counts and TCRbeta diversity mostly came from new T cells.

CDR1 SGHAT and CDR2 FQDESV come from the germline V gene (reference sequence). V was trimmed by 3 bases and J by 2 bases, leaving 17 bases between them. This CDR3 comprises 18 residues. This chain joins TRBV11-1 and TRBJ2-6; the D gene could be TRBD1 or TRBD2 (5 bases each). The TCR originated in a female patient between 2 and 15 years old who had a stem cell transplant for aplastic anemia, so the T cells may come from the graft donor. The material was PBMCs, mostly from graft donor cells, obtained 180 days after TCRalphabeta/CD19-depleted stem cell transplant. The DNA of the CDR3 is TGTGCCAGCAGCTTTCACCTTGGGATGGGGGCTGGGGCCAACGTCCTGACTTTC. Its translation is CASSFHLGMGAGANVLTF.